Listed here are 10 T cell receptor beta chains from one sample, sequenced in a study of OX40 agonist ivuxolimab in advanced cancers. Here immunoSEQ multiplex PCR was the method, and the copy in TCRdb shows in-frame clones only, minus some. The sample has around 140,000 clones, less than 95% seen once. Sequences were derived from CD4+ or CD8+ T cells sorted from blood, sampled in a trial of the OX40 agonist ivuxolimab. All receptors come from an adult with an advanced solid tumor such as melanoma, head and neck, liver or kidney cancer.

The V and J genes are TRBV30 and TRBJ2-6, with TRBD1 identical over 8 bases. This CDR3 contains 20 residues. Germline trimming cut 5 bases from V and 0 bases from J; bases unmatched to any gene: 18. Germline V lookup: CDR1 GTSNPN, CDR2 SVGIG (reference sequence). CDR3 DNA sequence: TGTGCCTGGCTTGGGGCTCCCGGGACAGGTCTTACCTCTGGGGCCAACGTCCTGACTTTC. As protein: CAWLGAPGTGLTSGANVLTF.

This clone has only a few counts. The genes are TRBV27 and TRBJ2-7; 10 nucleotides align to TRBD2. Trimming took 2 bases from V and 4 from J; bases not matched to a gene: 5. CDR1 MNHEY and CDR2 SMNVEV come from the germline V gene (reference sequence). CDR3 length equals 15 residues. For the CDR3, the DNA is TGTGCCAGCAGTTTAAGGGGAGCGGGAGGGTACGAGCAGTACTTC. Encoded protein: CASSLRGAGGYEQYF.

The chain uses TRBV18 and TRBJ2-2; the D is unclear. V was shortened by 4 bases and J by 1 base, with 10 bases between the two germline ends. The CDR3 consists of 15 residues. Germline V gene sequence: CDR1 KGHSH, CDR2 LQKENI. CDR3 region: CASSRDPGNTGELFF. In DNA form, the CDR3 reads TGTGCCAGCTCACGAGATCCGGGGAACACCGGGGAGCTGTTTTTT.

The chain recombines TRBV15 with TRBJ2-2; unclear D gene. Trimming cost V 1 base and J 1 base, with 7 bases left between them. The CDR3 is made up of 15 amino acids. The germline V gene has CDR1 LNHNV and CDR2 YYDKDF (reference sequence). This chain's CDR3 is CATSRGTRNTGELFF. In DNA, the CDR3 is TGTGCCACCAGCAGAGGAACCAGGAACACCGGGGAGCTGTTTTTT.

The J gene is TRBJ2-7, the V gene TRBV28; 7 nucleotides match TRBD2. J gave up 7 bases and V 2 bases, and 11 bases lay outside the gene matches. Germline values: CDR1 MDHEN, CDR2 SYDVKM. This CDR3 comprises 15 residues. The CDR3 loop reads CASSLNVVGGEEQYF. CDR3 coding DNA: TGTGCCAGCAGTTTAAATGTCGTGGGGGGGGAGGAGCAGTACTTC.

The chain has TRBV5-1 and TRBJ2-1; 12 bases match TRBD2. The CDR3 extends over 17 amino acids. Trimming removed 2 bases from V and 0 bases from J; junction bases left unmatched: 3. Germline CDR1 and CDR2: SGHRS and YFSETQ. Here the CDR3 DNA reads TGCGCCAGCAGCTTAAGACTAGCGGGAGCCTCCTACAATGAGCAGTTCTTC. Its translation: CASSLRLAGASYNEQFF.

The rearrangement uses TRBV19 and TRBJ2-7, with 10 nucleotides matching TRBD2. The CDR3 is made up of 15 amino acids. Germline lookup yields CDR1 LNHDA and CDR2 SQIVND (reference sequence). V lost 4 bases to trimming and J lost 3 bases; unmatched junction nucleotides: 6. CDR3 sequence: CASSSLAGGLYEQYF. DNA for the CDR3: TGTGCCAGTAGTAGCTTAGCGGGAGGCCTCTACGAGCAGTACTTC.

The V call is TRBV28, the J call TRBJ1-4, with a weak D call TRBD1 (5 bases). Germline V lookup: CDR1 MDHEN, CDR2 SYDVKM. V lost 6 bases, J lost 4 bases, and 9 bases lay in between. The CDR3 extends over 13 amino acids. CDR3 protein: CASRAGLNEKLFF. The CDR3 bases are TGTGCCAGCAGGGCGGGGCTTAATGAAAAACTGTTTTTT. Variable domain in full (rest from reference TRBV28 and TRBJ1-4): DVKVTQSSRYLVKRTGEKVFLECVQDMDHENMFWYRQDPGLGLRLIYFSYDVKMKEKGDIPEGYSVSREKKERFSLILESASTNQTSMYLCASRAGLNEKLFFGSGTQLSVL.

The chain is built from TRBV5-5 and TRBJ1-5; 8 bases fit TRBD1. The length of the CDR3 is 18 residues. Germline V lookup: CDR1 SGHKS, CDR2 YYEKEE (reference sequence). Trimming took 0 bases from V and 5 from J; bases not matched to a gene: 13. The CDR3 is CASSLEGQDSPGDQPQHF. The CDR3 coding sequence is TGTGCCAGCAGCTTGGAGGGACAGGATTCGCCCGGGGATCAGCCCCAGCATTTT.

Only a few counts were recorded for this clone. The J gene is TRBJ1-3, the V gene TRBV9; tentatively, D is TRBD1 (5 bases). CDR1 and CDR2 (germline): SGDLS, YYNGEE. This CDR3 contains 15 residues. Trimming removed 0 bases at V and 0 bases at J, with 7 bases between. The CDR3 region has the DNA TGTGCCAGCAGCGTAGGCAGGGACTCTGGAAACACCATATATTTT. This encodes CASSVGRDSGNTIYF.